The clone carrying this T cell receptor (beta chain) was picked up many times. The junction had 8 bases not matched to a gene; V was cut back by 3 bases and J by 8 bases. Per the germline V gene, CDR1 is SQVTM and CDR2 is ANQGSEA. This CDR3 region has 14 residues. This sample's TCRbeta library carried unique molecular identifier barcodes. TCRdb recomputed calls from the PCR reads with MiXCR, one row per CDR3 protein. The sample records approximately 420,000 distinct CDR3 sequences, 9.5% to 13% being singletons. The source of the sample is a study of T-cell reconstitution after alpha-beta-depleted transplantation in children.

The chain uses TRBV29-1 and TRBJ2-1; TRBD2 agrees at 9 bases. This receptor was obtained from a human donor who donated a stem cell graft to a child with acute myeloid leukemia. The sequencing used PBMCs from the stem cell graft donor, collected from the stem cell graft. The CDR3 DNA is TGCAGCGTTGATATGGTAGTAGCGGGAGATGAGCAGTTCTTC. Residues: CSVDMVVAGDEQFF.